Listed below are T cell receptor beta chains from one sample, sequenced in a study of T cells in Graves' hyperthyroidism and ophthalmopathy. TCRdb fed the multiplex PCR reads into MiXCR, producing one record per CDR3 protein. The data show about 640,000 distinct CDR3 sequences, roughly 15% seen once. Sequenced input: blood. The receptors were sampled from a woman aged 45-65 years with Graves' ophthalmopathy. The CDR3 runs from the conserved cysteine through the conserved F or W. A D gene is named only where the DNA matches it firmly. Not all rows give a size; the values are once, few, many and, for expanded clones, a class.

clone size,J gene,D gene,V gene,CDR3 DNA,CDR3 protein
many,TRBJ2-5,.,TRBV6-1,TGTGCCAGCACCGAACACGGTGGAGAGACCCAGTACTTC,CASTEHGGETQYF
.,TRBJ2-7,.,TRBV6-1,TGTGCCAGCCAAGTAGCGGCTAGCTCCTACGAGCAGTACTTC,CASQVAASSYEQYF
few,TRBJ1-4,.,TRBV7-9,TGTGCCAGCAGCGGCTGGGAGGCAACTAATGAAAAACTGTTTTTT,CASSGWEATNEKLFF
many,TRBJ1-1,.,TRBV11-1,TGTGCCAGCAGCATGGGACAGAACACTGAAGCTTTCTTT,CASSMGQNTEAFF
many,TRBJ1-1,.,TRBV15,TGTGCCACCAGCAGAGATTCTCACACTGAAGCTTTCTTT,CATSRDSHTEAFF
few,TRBJ1-2,.,TRBV19,TGTGCCAGTAGTATTGGAGTTAACTATGGCTACACCTTC,CASSIGVNYGYTF
few,TRBJ2-5,.,TRBV15,TGTGCCACCAGCAGAGATGGGCAGGGACAAGAGACCCAGTACTTC,CATSRDGQGQETQYF
many,TRBJ2-1,TRBD2,TRBV27,TGTGCCAGCAGTTTACGAGCGGGAGTCCCCAATGAGCAGTTCTTC,CASSLRAGVPNEQFF
many,TRBJ1-1,TRBD1,TRBV6-2/TRBV6-3,TGTGCCAGCAGTAGGGACAGACGGAACACTGAAGCTTTCTTT,CASSRDRRNTEAFF
.,TRBJ2-1,.,TRBV20-1,TGCAGTGCTAGTTACGGGAGTTCTTACAATGAGCAGTTCTTC,CSASYGSSYNEQFF
many,TRBJ2-7,.,TRBV6-2/TRBV6-3,TGTGCCAGCAGTACAACGCGCGAGCAGTACTTC,CASSTTREQYF
few,TRBJ2-5,.,TRBV20-1,TGCAGTGCTCAGCCCCTTGTACGGGTCGGAGAGACCCAGTACTTC,CSAQPLVRVGETQYF
.,TRBJ2-3,TRBD2,TRBV24-1,TGTGCCACCAGTGAGCGGACTAGCGGGAGGCCAGATACGCAGTATTTT,CATSERTSGRPDTQYF
.,TRBJ1-2,TRBD1,TRBV6-2/TRBV6-3,TGTGCCAGCATCACGGACAGGGGAAGGGATGGCTACACCTTC,CASITDRGRDGYTF
many,TRBJ2-5,TRBD2,TRBV20-1,TGCAGTGCCCCCCGGGGGGTAGAGACCCAGTACTTC,CSAPRGVETQYF
many,TRBJ2-7,.,TRBV7-2,TGTGCCAGCAGCTTAAGCCGATCCTACGAGCAGTACTTC,CASSLSRSYEQYF
few,TRBJ1-2,TRBD1,TRBV6-1,TGTGCCAGCAGTGGAGACAGGGGGGCTGGCTACACCTTC,CASSGDRGAGYTF